What follows are 24 T cell receptor beta chains derived from one specimen sequenced in a study of T cells after yellow fever vaccination. MiXCR was run by TCRdb on the 5' RACE reads, yielding one entry per CDR3 protein. The data show about 170,000 distinct CDR3 sequences, with approximately 10% seen just once and 36% held by the top ten. The specimen comprised CD8+ T cells sorted from PBMCs, sampled 15 days after the yellow fever booster vaccination. Receptor source: a man aged 18 to 30 who received the YFV17D yellow fever vaccine.

The chain links TRBV11-2 to TRBJ2-1; 12 bases match TRBD1. The J segment lost 7 bases and the V segment lost 4 bases, leaving 5 bases of the junction unmatched. This CDR3 region has 15 residues. Germline V lookup: CDR1 SGHAT, CDR2 FQNNGV. The DNA for the CDR3 is TGTGCCAGCAGCTCGGGACAGGGGGCAGGTAATGAGCAGTTCTTC. Translating gives CASSSGQGAGNEQFF.

This clonotype has just a few counts. The chain has TRBV5-1 and TRBJ2-3; 11 bases line up with TRBD1. Trimming cost V 4 bases and J 3 bases; bases outside gene matches: 7. The germline CDR1 and CDR2 sequences are SGHRS and YFSETQ. There are 16 residues in the CDR3. CDR3 protein: CASSLLRDRGTDTQYF. The CDR3 DNA is TGCGCCAGCAGCCTTCTACGGGACAGGGGGACAGATACGCAGTATTTT.

Ten or more counts support this clonotype. V usage is TRBV6-2 or TRBV6-3 and J usage is TRBJ2-7, with D unclear. Trimming pared 6 bases from V and 3 bases from J, leaving 9 bases between. CDR3 length: 12 amino acids. Per germline, CDR1 MNHEY and CDR2 SVGEGT. In DNA, the CDR3 is TGTGCCAGCAGCCCGTCAGGCTACGAGCAGTACGTC. It yields the protein CASSPSGYEQYV.

This clonotype was counted between two and nine times. V and J are TRBV4-1 and TRBJ1-1; TRBD1 agrees at 8 bases. Unmatched junction bases numbered 4, after V lost 3 bases and J lost 1 base. From germline, CDR1 is MGHRA and CDR2 YSYEKL. This CDR3 region has 15 residues. In nucleotides, the CDR3 is TGCGCCAGCAGCCACTCGACAGGGGAGAACACTGAAGCTTTCTTT. Its protein product is CASSHSTGENTEAFF.

This clonotype occurred a few times. V usage is TRBV27 and J usage is TRBJ2-7, with D hard to call. The V end was cut by 6 bases, the J end by 2 bases, with 8 bases between. The CDR3 has 12 amino acids. Germline CDR1 MNHEY, CDR2 SMNVEV (reference sequence). The CDR3 here is CASRKGPYEQYF. The CDR3 bases are TGTGCCAGCAGGAAAGGGCCCTACGAGCAGTACTTC.

The CDR3: CASSYSTSRDSYYEQYF. The CDR3 coding sequence is TGTGCCAGCAGTTATTCGACCTCCCGGGACAGTTACTACGAGCAGTACTTC. The chain links TRBV6-2 or TRBV6-3 to TRBJ2-7; 7 bases align to TRBD1. Trimming removed 3 bases from V and 3 bases from J; junction bases left unmatched: 14. In germline, CDR1 is MNHEY, CDR2 SVGEGT. This CDR3 comprises 17 residues.

This clonotype showed up just once. One junction end disagrees with the germline gene, perhaps due to a read error. The chain links TRBV25-1 to TRBJ1-2, with D hard to call. Per the germline V gene, CDR1 is MGHDK and CDR2 is SYGVNS. This CDR3 contains 15 residues. This CDR3 is CPSSEYIKGAGGYTF. The DNA for the CDR3 is TGTCCCAGCAGTGAATATATTAAGGGCGCAGGAGGCTACACCTTC.

This clonotype was observed at least ten times. The DNA of the CDR3 is TGTGCCAGCAGAGTACTTAGCGGAGACACCGGGGAGCTGTTTTTT. Amino acid sequence: CASRVLSGDTGELFF. The genes are TRBV7-2 and TRBJ2-2; weak D call: TRBD2 (6 bases). Trimming took off 6 bases at V and 3 bases at J, with 14 bases between the two ends. The CDR3 is 15 residues long. Germline assignment: CDR1 SGHTA and CDR2 FQGNSA. The full variable domain, with the rest looked up from reference TRBV7-2 and TRBJ2-2, is GAGVSQSPSNKVTEKGKDVELRCDPISGHTALYWYRQSLGQGLEFLIYFQGNSAPDKSGLPSDRFSAERTGGSVSTLTIQRTQQEDSAVYLCASRVLSGDTGELFFGEGSRLTVL.

In this sample, this clonotype turned up a few times. The gene calls are TRBV20-1 and TRBJ2-5; TRBD2 matches at 8 bases. CDR3 length: 15 amino acids. V lost 3 bases to trimming and J lost 1 base; unmatched junction nucleotides: 7. Germline assignment: CDR1 DFQATT and CDR2 SNEGSKA (reference sequence). The CDR3: CSASPFTSGQETQYF. CDR3 coding DNA: TGCAGTGCTAGTCCCTTTACTAGCGGCCAAGAGACCCAGTACTTC.

This clonotype was counted ten times or more. J is TRBJ2-1 and V is TRBV27, with 7 bases aligning to TRBD1. The V gene's germline CDR1 is MNHEY and CDR2 SMNVEV (reference sequence). The J segment lost 3 bases and the V segment lost 0 bases, leaving 5 bases of the junction unmatched. The CDR3 spans 16 residues. CDR3 loop: CASSLSTGRVYNEQFF. CDR3 sequence (DNA): TGTGCCAGCAGTTTATCGACAGGGCGGGTCTACAATGAGCAGTTCTTC.

The CDR3 DNA reads as TGTGCCAGCAGCTTGGCGAACACGAATTCACCCCTCCACTTT. Residues: CASSLANTNSPLHF. The chain couples TRBV7-2 to TRBJ1-6; no firm D call. V was trimmed by 3 bases and J by 7 bases, leaving 10 bases between them. The CDR3 sequence is 14 residues long. Germline-derived CDR1 and CDR2 are SGHTA and FQGNSA. Based on the CDR3 plus reference TRBV7-2 and TRBJ1-6, the full variable domain is GAGVSQSPSNKVTEKGKDVELRCDPISGHTALYWYRQSLGQGLEFLIYFQGNSAPDKSGLPSDRFSAERTGGSVSTLTIQRTQQEDSAVYLCASSLANTNSPLHFGNGTRLTVT.

The chain is built from TRBV20-1 and TRBJ2-7, with D unresolved. The CDR3 sequence is 11 residues long. V lost 5 bases, J lost 3 bases, and 8 bases lay in between. The germline CDR1 and CDR2 sequences are DFQATT and SNEGSKA (reference sequence). The CDR3 coding sequence is TGCAGTGCTCGGCAGAACTACGAGCAGTACTTC. Amino acid sequence: CSARQNYEQYF.

The chain carries TRBV20-1 and TRBJ2-1; TRBD2 agrees at 11 bases. CDR1 is DFQATT and CDR2 is SNEGSKA in the germline V gene (reference sequence). With 2 bases clipped from V and 9 bases from J, the junction kept 12 bases outside the gene matches. The length of the CDR3 is 16 residues. The CDR3: CSARWVAGGPVIEQFF. DNA of the CDR3: TGCAGTGCTAGATGGGTAGCGGGGGGGCCCGTCATTGAGCAGTTCTTC.

This clonotype was observed a handful of times. The rearrangement uses TRBV6-2 or TRBV6-3 and TRBJ1-1; 9 positions match TRBD1. The V gene's germline CDR1 is MNHEY and CDR2 SVGEGT. This CDR3 spans 14 amino acids. With V trimmed by 1 base and J by 8 bases, 5 bases remained unmatched. The CDR3 bases are TGTGCCAGCAGTTACTACGGGACAGGGCGGGAAGCTTTCTTT. As protein: CASSYYGTGREAFF.

The chain combines TRBV20-1 with TRBJ2-3; TRBD2 is a possible D gene (6 bases). CDR1 and CDR2 (germline): DFQATT, SNEGSKA (reference sequence). This CDR3 region has 13 residues. The germline V and J ends were trimmed by 6 bases and 3 bases, with 13 bases remaining between them. The CDR3 nucleotides read TGCAGTGCCCCCGGGAGAGCAACAGATACGCAGTATTTT. This codes for CSAPGRATDTQYF.

This clonotype was observed a few times. The rearrangement uses TRBV6-2 or TRBV6-3 and TRBJ1-1; D perhaps matches TRBD1 (6 bases). CDR1 MNHEY and CDR2 SVGEGT come from the germline V gene. V was shortened by 6 bases and J by 6 bases, with 17 bases between the two germline ends. The CDR3 runs 14 residues. As DNA, the CDR3 is TGTGCCAGCAGCCGATCCAGGGACATGGCTGAAGCTTTCTTT. This translates into CASSRSRDMAEAFF.

This clonotype was detected once. The chain couples TRBV6-5 to TRBJ2-7; 9 nucleotides align to TRBD2. Germline V CDR1 and CDR2: MNHEY, SVGAGI. There are 14 residues in the CDR3. V was pared by 5 bases and J by 4 bases, with 6 bases of the junction left unmatched. CDR3 loop: CASSAIAGEYEQYF. CDR3 bases: TGTGCCAGCAGTGCAATAGCGGGGGAGTACGAGCAGTACTTC.

This clonotype occurred a few times. CDR3 amino acids: CASSPGFGAQYF. The DNA of the CDR3 is TGTGCCAGCAGCCCAGGGTTCGGTGCGCAGTATTTT. The chain joins TRBV5-6 to TRBJ2-3, with D perhaps TRBD1 (5 bases). V lost 4 bases, J lost 10 bases, and 13 bases lay in between. Germline V lookup: CDR1 SGHDT, CDR2 YYEEEE. The CDR3 extends over 12 amino acids.

This clonotype appeared many times. This chain connects TRBV7-9 to TRBJ1-6, with D possibly being TRBD1 (5 bases). This CDR3 region has 15 residues. Looked up from germline, CDR1 is SEHNR and CDR2 is FQNEAQ (reference sequence). V was cut by 5 bases and J by 8 bases, with 16 bases left in between. The CDR3 DNA follows: TGTGCCAGCAGCGGTCCGACAGATCCTGATTCACCCCTCCACTTT. Its protein is CASSGPTDPDSPLHF.

The chain uses TRBV12-3 or TRBV12-4 and TRBJ1-2; 9 bases are a match to TRBD1. The length of the CDR3 is 15 residues. Germline trimming cut 5 bases from V and 4 bases from J; bases unmatched to any gene: 8. CDR3: CASSARDRAVYGYTF. The CDR3 DNA sequence: TGTGCCAGCAGTGCCCGGGACAGGGCAGTCTATGGCTACACCTTC.

This clonotype was found a few times. The J gene is TRBJ2-1, the V gene TRBV9; the D is unclear. The CDR3 is 11 amino acids. Trimming took 0 bases from V and 9 from J, leaving 4 bases between them. Germline V CDR1 and CDR2: SGDLS, YYNGEE. The CDR3 coding sequence is TGTGCCAGCAGCGTAGGTTTTGAGCAGTTCTTC. Translating it yields CASSVGFEQFF.

This clonotype was observed a handful of times. The chain uses TRBV5-1 and TRBJ2-1; 7 nucleotides match TRBD1. With 3 bases clipped from V and 5 bases from J, the junction kept 8 bases outside the gene matches. Germline V gene lookup returns CDR1 SGHRS and CDR2 YFSETQ. This CDR3 is 15 amino acids long. The DNA for the CDR3 is TGCGCCAGCAGCTCGAGACAGGGCCTAAACAATGAGCAGTTCTTC. Amino acid sequence: CASSSRQGLNNEQFF.

The chain carries TRBV4-2 and TRBJ1-2; a possible D gene is TRBD1 (6 bases). This CDR3 is built from 15 residues. CDR1 is LGHNA and CDR2 is YNFKEQ in the germline V gene. The ends were cut back, 0 bases at V and 3 bases at J, with 11 bases in the middle. CDR3 sequence: CASSQDPGAYYGYTF. CDR3 nucleotide sequence: TGTGCCAGCAGCCAAGACCCAGGGGCCTACTATGGCTACACCTTC.

In its sample, this clonotype was seen many times. J is TRBJ2-5 and V is TRBV4-2; TRBD2 matches at 10 bases. After removal of 0 bases from V and 5 bases from J, the junction contained 9 bases not matched to a gene. The CDR3 spans 17 residues. Germline CDR1 reads LGHNA; CDR2 reads YNFKEQ. This chain's CDR3 is CASSQEGAGGPGETQYF. The CDR3 DNA follows: TGTGCCAGCAGCCAAGAAGGAGCGGGGGGGCCTGGGGAGACCCAGTACTTC.